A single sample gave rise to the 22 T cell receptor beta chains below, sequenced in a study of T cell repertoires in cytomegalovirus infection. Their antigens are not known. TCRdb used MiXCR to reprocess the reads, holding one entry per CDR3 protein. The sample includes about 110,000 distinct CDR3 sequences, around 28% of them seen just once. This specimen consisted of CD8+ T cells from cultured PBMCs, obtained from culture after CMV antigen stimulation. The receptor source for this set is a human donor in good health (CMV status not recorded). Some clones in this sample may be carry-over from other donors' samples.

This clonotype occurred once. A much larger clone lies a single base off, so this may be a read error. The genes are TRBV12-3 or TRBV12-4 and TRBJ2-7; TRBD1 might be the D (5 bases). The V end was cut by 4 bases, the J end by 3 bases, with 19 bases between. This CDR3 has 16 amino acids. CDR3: CASSSITGPTFYEQYF. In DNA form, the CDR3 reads TGTGCCAGCAGTTCCATAACAGGCCCCACCTTCTACGAGCAGTACTTC.

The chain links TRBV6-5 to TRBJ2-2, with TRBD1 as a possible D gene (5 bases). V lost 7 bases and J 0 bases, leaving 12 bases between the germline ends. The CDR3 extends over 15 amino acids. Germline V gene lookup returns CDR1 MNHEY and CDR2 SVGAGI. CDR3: CASTIGVTNTGELFF. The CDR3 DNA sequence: TGTGCCAGCACAATAGGGGTGACGAACACCGGGGAGCTGTTTTTT.

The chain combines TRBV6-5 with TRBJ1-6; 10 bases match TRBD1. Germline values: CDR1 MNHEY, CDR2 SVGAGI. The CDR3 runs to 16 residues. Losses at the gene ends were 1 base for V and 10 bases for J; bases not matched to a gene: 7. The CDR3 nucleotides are TGTGCCAGCAGTTACTTGGGACAGGGGATTTTATCACCCCTCCACTTT. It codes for CASSYLGQGILSPLHF.

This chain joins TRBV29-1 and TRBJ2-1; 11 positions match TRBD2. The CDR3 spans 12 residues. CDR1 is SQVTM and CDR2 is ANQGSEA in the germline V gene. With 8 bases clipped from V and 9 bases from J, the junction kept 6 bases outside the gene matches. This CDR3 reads CSCTGLAAEQFF. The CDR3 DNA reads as TGCAGCTGCACGGGACTAGCGGCTGAGCAGTTCTTC.

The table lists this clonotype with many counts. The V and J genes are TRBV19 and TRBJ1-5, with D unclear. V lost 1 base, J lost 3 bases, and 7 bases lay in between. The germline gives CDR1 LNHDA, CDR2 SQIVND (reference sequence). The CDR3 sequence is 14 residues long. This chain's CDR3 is CASSIVDHNQPQHF. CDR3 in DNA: TGTGCCAGTAGTATAGTGGACCACAATCAGCCCCAGCATTTT.

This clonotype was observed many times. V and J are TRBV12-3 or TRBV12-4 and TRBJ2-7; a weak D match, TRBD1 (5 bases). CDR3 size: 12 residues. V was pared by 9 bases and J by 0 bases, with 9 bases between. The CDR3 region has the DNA TGTGCCAGTACAGGTGTCTCCTACGAGCAGTACTTC. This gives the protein CASTGVSYEQYF.

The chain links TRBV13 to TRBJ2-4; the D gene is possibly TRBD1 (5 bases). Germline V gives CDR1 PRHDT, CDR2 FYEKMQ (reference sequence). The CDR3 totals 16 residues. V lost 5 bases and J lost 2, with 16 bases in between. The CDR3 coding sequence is TGTGCCAGCAGCGAAGAAAGTAGGGGAACCAAAAACATTCAGTACTTC. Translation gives CASSEESRGTKNIQYF.

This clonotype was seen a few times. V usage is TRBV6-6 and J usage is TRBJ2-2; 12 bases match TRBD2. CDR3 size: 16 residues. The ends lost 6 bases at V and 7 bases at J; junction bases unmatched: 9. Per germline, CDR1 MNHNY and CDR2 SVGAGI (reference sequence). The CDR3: CASSHWTSGVNGELFF. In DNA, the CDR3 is TGTGCCAGCAGCCACTGGACTAGCGGGGTTAACGGGGAGCTGTTTTTT.

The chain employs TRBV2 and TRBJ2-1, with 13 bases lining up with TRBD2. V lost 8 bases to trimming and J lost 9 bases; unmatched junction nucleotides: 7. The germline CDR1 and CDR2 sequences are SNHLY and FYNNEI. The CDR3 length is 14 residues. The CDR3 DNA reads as TGTGCCAGCCGAACTAGCGGGGGGGCCGGTGAGCAGTTCTTC. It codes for CASRTSGGAGEQFF. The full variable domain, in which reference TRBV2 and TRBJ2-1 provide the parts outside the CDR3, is EPEVTQTPSHQVTQMGQEVILRCVPISNHLYFYWYRQILGQKVEFLVSFYNNEISEKSEIFDDQFSVERPDGSNFTLKIRSTKLEDSAMYFCASRTSGGAGEQFFGPGTRLTVL.

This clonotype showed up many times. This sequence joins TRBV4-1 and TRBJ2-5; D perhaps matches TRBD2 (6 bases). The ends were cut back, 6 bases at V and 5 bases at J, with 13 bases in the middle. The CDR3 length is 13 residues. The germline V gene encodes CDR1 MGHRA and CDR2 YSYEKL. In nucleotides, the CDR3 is TGCGCCAGCAGAGAGCCCAGCGGGGAGACCCAGTACTTC. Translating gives CASREPSGETQYF.

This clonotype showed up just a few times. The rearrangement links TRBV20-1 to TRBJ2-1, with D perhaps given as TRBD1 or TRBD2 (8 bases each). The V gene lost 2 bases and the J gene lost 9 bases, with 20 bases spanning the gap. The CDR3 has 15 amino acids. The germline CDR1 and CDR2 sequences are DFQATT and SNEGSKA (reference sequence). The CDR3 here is CSARPDRGLVGEQFF. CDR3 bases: TGCAGTGCTAGACCAGACAGGGGACTAGTTGGTGAGCAGTTCTTC.

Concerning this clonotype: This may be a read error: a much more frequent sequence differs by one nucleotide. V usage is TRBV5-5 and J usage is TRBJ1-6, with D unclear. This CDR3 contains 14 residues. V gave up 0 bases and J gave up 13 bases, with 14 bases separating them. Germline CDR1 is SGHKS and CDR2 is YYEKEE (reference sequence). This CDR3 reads CASSLADGTRPLHF. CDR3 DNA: TGTGCCAGCAGCTTGGCCGACGGTACCCGGCCCCTCCACTTT. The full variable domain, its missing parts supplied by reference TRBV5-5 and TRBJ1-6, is DAGVTQSPTHLIKTRGQQVTLRCSPISGHKSVSWYQQVLGQGPQFIFQYYEKEERGRGNFPDRFSARQFPNYSSELNVNALLLGDSALYLCASSLADGTRPLHFGNGTRLTVT.

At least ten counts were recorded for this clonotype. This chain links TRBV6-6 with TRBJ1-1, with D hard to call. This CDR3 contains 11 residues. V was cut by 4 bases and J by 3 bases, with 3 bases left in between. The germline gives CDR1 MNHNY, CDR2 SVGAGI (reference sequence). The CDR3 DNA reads TGTGCCAGCAGTTGGGACACTGAAGCTTTCTTT. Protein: CASSWDTEAFF.

The CDR3 nucleotides read TGTGCCAGCAGCGGACAGCCCAAAAACACCATATATTTT. Its protein is CASSGQPKNTIYF. V gene TRBV7-9 combines with J gene TRBJ1-3, with a weak D call TRBD1 (6 bases). This CDR3 comprises 13 residues. In germline, CDR1 is SEHNR, CDR2 FQNEAQ (reference sequence). V gave up 5 bases and J gave up 6 bases, with 11 bases separating them. Full variable domain (rest looked up from reference TRBV7-9 and TRBJ1-3): DTGVSQNPRHKITKRGQNVTFRCDPISEHNRLYWYRQTLGQGPEFLTYFQNEAQLEKSRLLSDRFSAERPKGSFSTLEIQRTEQGDSAMYLCASSGQPKNTIYFGEGSWLTVV.

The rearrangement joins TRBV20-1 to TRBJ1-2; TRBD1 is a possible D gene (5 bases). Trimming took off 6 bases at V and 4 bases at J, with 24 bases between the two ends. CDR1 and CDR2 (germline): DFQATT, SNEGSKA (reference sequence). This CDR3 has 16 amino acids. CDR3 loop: CSATGDWDGVGYGYTF. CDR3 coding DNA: TGCAGTGCAACTGGGGACTGGGATGGGGTTGGCTATGGCTACACCTTC.

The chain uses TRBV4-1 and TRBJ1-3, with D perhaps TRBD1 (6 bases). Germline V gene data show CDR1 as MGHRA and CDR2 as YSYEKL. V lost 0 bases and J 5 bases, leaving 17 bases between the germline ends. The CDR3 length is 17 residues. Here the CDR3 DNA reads TGCGCCAGCAGCCAAGATGCAGAGGCAGGGGATAGAAACACCATATATTTT. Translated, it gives CASSQDAEAGDRNTIYF.

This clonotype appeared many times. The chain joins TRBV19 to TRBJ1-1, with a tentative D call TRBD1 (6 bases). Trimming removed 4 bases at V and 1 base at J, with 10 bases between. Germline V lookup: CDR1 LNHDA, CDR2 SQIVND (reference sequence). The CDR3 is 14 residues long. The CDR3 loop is CASSTQGTNTEAFF. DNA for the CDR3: TGTGCCAGTAGTACACAGGGCACGAACACTGAAGCTTTCTTT.

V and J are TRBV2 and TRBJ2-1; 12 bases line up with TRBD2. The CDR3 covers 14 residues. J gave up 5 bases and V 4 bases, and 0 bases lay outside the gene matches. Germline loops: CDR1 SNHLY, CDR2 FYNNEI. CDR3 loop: CASSGLAGDNEQFF. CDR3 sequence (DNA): TGTGCCAGCAGTGGACTAGCGGGGGACAATGAGCAGTTCTTC.

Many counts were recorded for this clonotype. CDR3 DNA sequence: TGTGCCAGTAGTACCCGACAGGGGAGTAGAGATACGCAGTATTTT. Protein product: CASSTRQGSRDTQYF. The genes are TRBV19 and TRBJ2-3; 8 bases are a match to TRBD1. Trimming took 4 bases from V and 5 from J; bases not matched to a gene: 8. CDR1 is LNHDA, CDR2 SQIVND, per germline (reference sequence). The CDR3 is 15 amino acids.

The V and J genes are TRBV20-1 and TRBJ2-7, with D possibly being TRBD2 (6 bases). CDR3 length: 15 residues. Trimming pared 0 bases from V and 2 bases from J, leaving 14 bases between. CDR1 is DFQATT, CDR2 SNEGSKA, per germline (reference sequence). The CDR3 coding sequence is TGCAGTGCTAGAGATCGCGGGGAATTTACCTACGAGCAGTACTTC. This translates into CSARDRGEFTYEQYF.

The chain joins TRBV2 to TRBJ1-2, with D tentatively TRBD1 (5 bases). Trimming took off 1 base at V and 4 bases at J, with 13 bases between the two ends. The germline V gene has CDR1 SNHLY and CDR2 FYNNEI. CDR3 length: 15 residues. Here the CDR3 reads CASSEDLGAGYGYTF. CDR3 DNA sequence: TGTGCCAGCAGTGAAGATCTAGGGGCAGGCTATGGCTACACCTTC.

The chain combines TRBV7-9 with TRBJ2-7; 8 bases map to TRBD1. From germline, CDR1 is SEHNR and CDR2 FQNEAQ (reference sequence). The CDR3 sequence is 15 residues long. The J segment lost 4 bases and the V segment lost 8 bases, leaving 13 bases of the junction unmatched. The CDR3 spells CASELLGQGGYEQYF. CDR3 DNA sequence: TGTGCCAGCGAGCTCCTCGGACAGGGAGGTTACGAGCAGTACTTC.